The 28 T cell receptor beta chains below all came from one sample that was sequenced in a study of blood T cell repertoires in COVID-19. Generated by immunoSEQ multiplex PCR, the TCRdb table keeps only in-frame clones and is missing some. The table records 160,000 or so clones, 80% to 85% of them present only once. The sequencing sample was made of PBMCs or T cells enriched from blood (not recorded which). Receptors originate from a woman in her forties or fifties who had recovered from COVID-19.

This clone was seen a single time. The chain is built from TRBV7-2 and TRBJ2-7, with TRBD1 identical over 7 bases. Trimming took 5 bases from V and 0 from J; bases not matched to a gene: 4. The CDR3 has 14 residues. The germline CDR1 and CDR2 sequences are SGHTA and FQGNSA. The DNA for the CDR3 is TGTGCCAGCAGCCTCGGGACAGCCTCCTACGAGCAGTACTTC. It translates to CASSLGTASYEQYF. Combining the CDR3 with reference TRBV7-2 and TRBJ2-7 gives the whole variable domain GAGVSQSPSNKVTEKGKDVELRCDPISGHTALYWYRQSLGQGLEFLIYFQGNSAPDKSGLPSDRFSAERTGGSVSTLTIQRTQQEDSAVYLCASSLGTASYEQYFGPGTRLTVT.

The chain joins TRBV6-5 to TRBJ2-7, with D maybe TRBD1 (5 bases). V dropped 2 bases and J dropped 3 bases, with 14 bases sitting between them. The CDR3 has 15 residues. Germline V CDR1 and CDR2: MNHEY, SVGAGI. The chain's CDR3 is CASSYQGPARYEQYF. The CDR3 DNA sequence: TGTGCCAGCAGTTACCAGGGCCCTGCACGCTACGAGCAGTACTTC.

In DNA form, the CDR3 reads TGTGCCACCAGCAGAGGCGGTCAAAACCTTCAGCCCCAGCATTTT. Translation: CATSRGGQNLQPQHF. This chain joins TRBV15 and TRBJ1-5; D is ambiguous. The CDR3 is made up of 15 amino acids. Germline CDR1 LNHNV, CDR2 YYDKDF (reference sequence). The V gene lost 1 base and the J gene lost 6 bases, with 13 bases spanning the gap.

This clone came up once. The rearrangement uses TRBV6-2 or TRBV6-3 and TRBJ1-2; TRBD1 agrees at 11 bases. The V gene's germline CDR1 is MNHEY and CDR2 SVGEGT. CDR3 size: 15 residues. V shed 2 bases and J 7 bases; nucleotides not matched to a gene: 6. The CDR3 nucleotides are TGTGCCAGCAGTTACCAGAGGACAGGGGGCTCTGGCTACACCTTC. Translating it yields CASSYQRTGGSGYTF.

This rearrangement joins TRBV7-6 to TRBJ2-7, with TRBD1 as a possible D gene (6 bases). CDR3 length: 13 amino acids. Germline CDR1 is SGHVS and CDR2 is FNYEAQ. The germline V and J ends were trimmed by 5 bases and 6 bases, with 14 bases remaining between them. The CDR3 here is CASSPGAGSEQYF. DNA of the CDR3: TGTGCCAGCAGCCCAGGGGCAGGGTCCGAGCAGTACTTC.

V and J are TRBV7-2 and TRBJ1-1; TRBD1 is a possible D gene (5 bases). The length of the CDR3 is 16 residues. V lost 5 bases, J lost 2 bases, and 18 bases lay in between. Germline values: CDR1 SGHTA, CDR2 FQGNSA. The chain's CDR3 is CASSPTVGRINTEAFF. The CDR3 nucleotides are TGTGCCAGCAGCCCCACGGTGGGGCGAATAAACACTGAAGCTTTCTTT. The full variable domain, with the rest looked up from reference TRBV7-2 and TRBJ1-1, is GAGVSQSPSNKVTEKGKDVELRCDPISGHTALYWYRQSLGQGLEFLIYFQGNSAPDKSGLPSDRFSAERTGGSVSTLTIQRTQQEDSAVYLCASSPTVGRINTEAFFGQGTRLTVV.

There are a few counts of this clone. The V call is TRBV5-1, the J call TRBJ2-7; D possibly corresponds to TRBD2 (6 bases). The germline V gene encodes CDR1 SGHRS and CDR2 YFSETQ. This CDR3 spans 12 amino acids. The V end lost 4 bases, the J end lost 2 bases, and 7 bases lay between the germline ends. CDR3 region: CASSGTPYEQYF. CDR3 bases: TGCGCCAGCAGCGGGACTCCCTACGAGCAGTACTTC. Full variable domain (remainder filled in from reference TRBV5-1 and TRBJ2-7): KAGVTQTPRYLIKTRGQQVTLSCSPISGHRSVSWYQQTPGQGLQFLFEYFSETQRNKGNFPGRFSGRQFSNSRSEMNVSTLELGDSALYLCASSGTPYEQYFGPGTRLTVT.

The rearrangement uses TRBV6-5 and TRBJ1-5, with D perhaps TRBD1 (5 bases). Germline V gives CDR1 MNHEY, CDR2 SVGAGI. Trimming stripped 5 bases from V and 5 bases from J, with 13 bases between. There are 14 residues in the CDR3. CDR3 protein: CASSPGWGDQPQHF. Written as DNA, the CDR3 is TGTGCCAGCAGTCCAGGGTGGGGTGATCAGCCCCAGCATTTT.

V gene TRBV6-5 combines with J gene TRBJ1-3; D possibly corresponds to TRBD1 (6 bases). Germline CDR1 is MNHEY and CDR2 is SVGAGI. CDR3 length: 15 amino acids. Trimming shortened V by 0 bases and J by 5 bases, and 11 bases separated the two germline ends. CDR3 DNA: TGTGCCAGCAGTTACTCCACAGGGCTTAGAAACACCATATATTTT. Encoded protein: CASSYSTGLRNTIYF.

This chain uses TRBV6-2 or TRBV6-3 with TRBJ1-1, with TRBD1 matching over 9 bases. This CDR3 has 13 residues. The J segment lost 5 bases and the V segment lost 5 bases, leaving 3 bases of the junction unmatched. From germline, CDR1 is MNHEY and CDR2 SVGEGT. This chain's CDR3 is CASSRQGGTEAFF. The CDR3 nucleotides are TGTGCCAGCAGTCGACAGGGGGGTACTGAAGCTTTCTTT.

This clone came up a few times. The CDR3 sequence: CASSQDRSSGGIGETQYF. The CDR3 nucleotides read TGCGCCAGCAGCCAAGACCGATCTAGCGGGGGAATTGGAGAGACCCAGTACTTC. V gene TRBV4-1 combines with J gene TRBJ2-5; 10 bases map to TRBD2. CDR3 length equals 18 residues. Germline CDR1 is MGHRA and CDR2 is YSYEKL. J was trimmed by 4 bases and V by 0 bases; bases with no gene match: 11.

The chain is built from TRBV6-5 and TRBJ1-1; no clear D gene. The CDR3 sequence is 13 residues long. Germline V gene lookup returns CDR1 MNHEY and CDR2 SVGAGI. V lost 7 bases and J 1 base, leaving 10 bases between the germline ends. CDR3 in DNA: TGTGCCAGCACCAAGCCAGGGAACACTGAAGCTTTCTTT. It encodes CASTKPGNTEAFF.

The rearrangement joins TRBV7-2 to TRBJ2-7, with 7 bases that match TRBD2. CDR3 length equals 15 residues. Germline loops: CDR1 SGHTA, CDR2 FQGNSA. V was pared by 5 bases and J by 1 base, with 8 bases of the junction left unmatched. The CDR3 coding sequence is TGTGCCAGCAGCGTCAGCGGGATGCTTTCCTACGAGCAGTACTTC. Protein: CASSVSGMLSYEQYF. Complete variable domain (other parts from reference TRBV7-2 and TRBJ2-7): GAGVSQSPSNKVTEKGKDVELRCDPISGHTALYWYRQSLGQGLEFLIYFQGNSAPDKSGLPSDRFSAERTGGSVSTLTIQRTQQEDSAVYLCASSVSGMLSYEQYFGPGTRLTVT.

This clone has just a few counts. The chain couples TRBV12-3 or TRBV12-4 to TRBJ1-1; TRBD1 aligns across 10 bases. The CDR3 runs 13 residues. V shed 3 bases and J 10 bases; nucleotides not matched to a gene: 5. The CDR3 coding sequence is TGTGCCAGCAGTTTGGGACAGGGGAGCCGAGCTTTCTTT. Translated: CASSLGQGSRAFF.

The CDR3 region has the DNA TGTGCCAGCAGTCCCCGGGACAGGAGTGGCTACACCTTC. It is translated as CASSPRDRSGYTF. The chain has TRBV12-3 or TRBV12-4 and TRBJ1-2; TRBD1 aligns across 8 bases. V shed 5 bases, J shed 7 bases, and the junction held 6 bases outside the gene matches. This CDR3 is 13 amino acids long.

This clone was seen a single time. The chain links TRBV3-1 (or the pseudogene TRBV3-2) to TRBJ2-7; D perhaps matches TRBD2 (5 bases). Looked up from germline, CDR1 is LGHDT and CDR2 is YNNKEL (reference sequence). Trimming removed 1 base from V and 1 base from J, with 14 bases in between. The CDR3 has 16 amino acids. CDR3 loop: CASSQGSGLSSYEQYF. The CDR3 nucleotides read TGTGCCAGCAGCCAAGGTTCCGGACTTTCTTCCTACGAGCAGTACTTC.

The J gene is TRBJ1-1, the V gene TRBV12-3 or TRBV12-4; the D gene is possibly TRBD1 (6 bases). V was pared by 0 bases and J by 6 bases, with 8 bases between. This CDR3 comprises 13 residues. The CDR3 loop is CASSLARQAEAFF. In DNA, the CDR3 is TGTGCCAGCAGTTTAGCGCGACAGGCTGAAGCTTTCTTT.

The V gene is TRBV5-4, the J gene TRBJ2-3; D possibly corresponds to TRBD2 (5 bases). This CDR3 is built from 13 residues. The V and J ends lost 6 bases and 5 bases respectively, with 13 bases between them. In germline, CDR1 is SGHNT, CDR2 YYREEE (reference sequence). CDR3 bases: TGTGCCAGCACCCAGGCCGGAGGAGATACGCAGTATTTT. Translating gives CASTQAGGDTQYF.

The CDR3: CATSDPDRGYGYTF. CDR3 sequence (DNA): TGTGCCACCAGTGACCCTGACAGGGGCTATGGCTACACCTTC. The rearrangement joins TRBV24-1 to TRBJ1-2; 8 bases are a match to TRBD1. Germline V gives CDR1 KGHDR, CDR2 SFDVKD. The CDR3 runs to 14 residues. Trimming took 4 bases from V and 4 from J; bases not matched to a gene: 4.

The CDR3 sequence: CASSWQGGQPQHF. The DNA for the CDR3 is TGTGCCAGCAGCTGGCAGGGCGGTCAGCCCCAGCATTTT. The genes are TRBV5-4 and TRBJ1-5; TRBD1 is a possible D gene (5 bases). V shed 3 bases and J shed 6 bases, with 10 bases lying between them. The germline CDR1 and CDR2 sequences are SGHNT and YYREEE (reference sequence). The CDR3 extends over 13 amino acids.

The chain has TRBV19 and TRBJ2-6; the D gene is possibly TRBD1 (5 bases). The CDR3 is 16 residues long. V was pared by 7 bases and J by 0 bases, with 13 bases between. Germline V gene data show CDR1 as LNHDA and CDR2 as SQIVND (reference sequence). The CDR3 DNA follows: TGTGCCAGTACCTTGGGGCTAGTCTCTGGGGCCAACGTCCTGACTTTC. Amino acid sequence: CASTLGLVSGANVLTF.

The chain is built from TRBV6-1 and TRBJ1-4; D remains ambiguous. This CDR3 region has 15 residues. The germline V and J ends were trimmed by 8 bases and 0 bases, with 13 bases remaining between them. Germline V gene lookup returns CDR1 MNHNS and CDR2 SASEGT. CDR3 in DNA: TGTGCCAGCGTCACTTCACTTGCAACTAATGAAAAACTGTTTTTT. This encodes CASVTSLATNEKLFF.

The chain has TRBV5-4 and TRBJ2-3; 9 bases line up with TRBD2. In germline, CDR1 is SGHNT, CDR2 YYREEE (reference sequence). V lost 4 bases and J lost 2; bases outside the gene matches: 5. This CDR3 spans 15 amino acids. CDR3 nucleotide sequence: TGTGCCAGCAGCATGCGGGGGGGCTCCACAGATACGCAGTATTTT. Its protein product is CASSMRGGSTDTQYF. The entire variable domain, with the rest obtained from reference TRBV5-4 and TRBJ2-3, is as follows: ETGVTQSPTHLIKTRGQQVTLRCSSQSGHNTVSWYQQALGQGPQFIFQYYREEENGRGNFPPRFSGLQFPNYSSELNVNALELDDSALYLCASSMRGGSTDTQYFGPGTRLTVL.

The count of this clone is one. CDR3 residues: CAIRDSGKGTNEQFF. The CDR3 DNA reads as TGTGCCATCAGAGATAGCGGGAAGGGTACCAATGAGCAGTTCTTC. The chain carries TRBV10-3 and TRBJ2-1, with 8 bases matching TRBD2. The length of the CDR3 is 15 residues. Germline V gene lookup returns CDR1 ENHRY and CDR2 SYGVKD. J gave up 6 bases and V 6 bases, and 10 bases lay outside the gene matches.

This chain uses TRBV28 with TRBJ2-7, with TRBD2 identical over 13 bases. V lost 7 bases and J lost 4; bases outside the gene matches: 4. There are 14 residues in the CDR3. Germline V gene lookup returns CDR1 MDHEN and CDR2 SYDVKM. DNA of the CDR3: TGTGCCAGCATCCCGGGACTAGCGGGATACGAGCAGTACTTC. This sequence encodes CASIPGLAGYEQYF.

This clone was detected only a few times. This chain uses TRBV4-2 with TRBJ1-2; D gene unclear. The V gene lost 1 base and the J gene lost 3 bases, with 9 bases spanning the gap. The CDR3 totals 14 residues. Germline values: CDR1 LGHNA, CDR2 YNFKEQ. In nucleotides, the CDR3 is TGTGCCAGCAGCCAAGGACTTTCCGACTATGGCTACACCTTC. Translating it yields CASSQGLSDYGYTF.

The gene calls are TRBV11-3 and TRBJ2-2, with 7 bases fitting TRBD1. V was pared by 6 bases and J by 11 bases, with 9 bases of the junction left unmatched. CDR3 length: 13 residues. The germline V gene encodes CDR1 SGHNT and CDR2 YENEEA. CDR3 protein: CASSYRQGGELFF. The DNA for the CDR3 is TGTGCCAGCAGTTATCGACAGGGCGGAGAGCTGTTTTTT.

The V and J genes are TRBV5-6 and TRBJ2-1; 14 nucleotides agree with TRBD2. CDR1 is SGHDT, CDR2 YYEEEE, per germline. V shed 4 bases and J 10 bases; nucleotides not matched to a gene: 4. The CDR3 extends over 14 amino acids. CDR3: CASSRTSGGREQFF. In DNA, the CDR3 is TGTGCCAGCAGCCGGACTAGCGGGGGGCGAGAGCAGTTCTTC.